The source of this T cell receptor beta chain is a study of CD8 T cells in ankylosing spondylitis. TCRdb recomputed calls from the 5' RACE reads with MiXCR, one row per CDR3 protein. The table lists around 250,000 distinct CDR3 sequences, approximately 12% of them singletons. The CDR3 is 17 amino acids. This clonotype was observed a few times. The TCR originated in a male donor with ankylosing spondylitis or in good health (not recorded which). The chain joins TRBV21-1 to TRBJ2-5; TRBD1 was called by the table and not checked on the DNA. TRBV21-1 is deemed a pseudogene. Sequencing input: blood, either unsorted or a sorted T cell fraction (not recorded which). The CDR3 is CASSKAEGAKWEETQYF. The CDR3 coding sequence is TGTGCCAGCAGCAAAGCGGAGGGGGCGAAATGGGAAGAGACCCAGTACTTC.